The 24 T cell receptor beta chains listed next were all sequenced from one sample in a study of radiotherapy plus CTLA-4 blockade in lung cancer. Only in-frame clones appear in the TCRdb table, and some are missing; sequencing was by immunoSEQ multiplex PCR. The table records approximately 85,000 clones, around 81% of them present only once. Here the sequenced sample was peripheral blood, taken from a patient treated with radiotherapy plus ipilimumab. The receptors originated from a human donor with non-small cell lung cancer that progressed on radiotherapy plus ipilimumab.

The gene calls are TRBV7-9 and TRBJ2-7; 8 nucleotides line up with TRBD2. The CDR3 is 14 amino acids. Looked up from germline, CDR1 is SEHNR and CDR2 is FQNEAQ (reference sequence). V trimming: 1 base; J trimming: 9 bases; junction bases outside the gene matches: 8. The DNA for the CDR3 is TGTGCCAGCAGCTTAGAGCGGGAGTTGACGGGGCAGTACTTC. This codes for CASSLERELTGQYF.

The chain recombines TRBV5-8 with TRBJ2-3; D is perhaps TRBD1 or TRBD2 (6 bases each). CDR1 is SGHTS, CDR2 YDEGEE, per germline. The germline V and J ends were trimmed by 4 bases and 2 bases, with 17 bases remaining between them. The CDR3 runs 16 residues. CDR3 nucleotides: TGTGCCAGCAGCCCGGAATGGGGGGCCTCCACAGATACGCAGTATTTT. Translating gives CASSPEWGASTDTQYF. Looking up the rest from reference TRBV5-8 and TRBJ2-3 gives the full variable domain: EAGVTQSPTHLIKTRGQQATLRCSPISGHTSVYWYQQALGLGLQFLLWYDEGEERNRGNFPPRFSGRQFPNYSSELNVNALELEDSALYLCASSPEWGASTDTQYFGPGTRLTVL.

The sample holds a few counts of this clone. The chain combines TRBV9 with TRBJ2-5; TRBD1 might be the D (7 bases). CDR1 is SGDLS and CDR2 is YYNGEE in the germline V gene. This CDR3 region has 15 residues. The germline V and J ends were trimmed by 3 bases and 5 bases, with 17 bases remaining between them. CDR3 bases: TGTGCCAGCAGCGCAGGGGGGCTAGGACGGGAGACCCAGTACTTC. Translating gives CASSAGGLGRETQYF.

The rearrangement joins TRBV4-1 to TRBJ2-5; D could derive from TRBD1 or TRBD2 (5 bases each). The CDR3 loop spans 15 amino acids. Trimming took off 1 base at V and 6 bases at J, with 15 bases between the two ends. The germline CDR1 and CDR2 sequences are MGHRA and YSYEKL. CDR3 region: CASSQGTLDTKTQYF. In nucleotides, the CDR3 is TGCGCCAGCAGCCAAGGGACTTTGGACACCAAGACCCAGTACTTC.

The chain employs TRBV18 and TRBJ1-1; 8 nucleotides match TRBD1. CDR1 is KGHSH and CDR2 is LQKENI in the germline V gene. V shed 5 bases and J 5 bases; nucleotides not matched to a gene: 7. The CDR3 runs to 14 residues. In nucleotides, the CDR3 is TGTGCCAGCTCAGACAGGGGCGGTAGTACTGAAGCTTTCTTT. Translation gives CASSDRGGSTEAFF.

The chain has TRBV28 and TRBJ1-5; possibly TRBD1 for D (6 bases). V lost 5 bases, J lost 5 bases, and 13 bases lay in between. The CDR3 contains 14 residues. Germline lookup yields CDR1 MDHEN and CDR2 SYDVKM. The DNA of the CDR3 is TGTGCCAGCAGTGACCACAGGGATCATCAGCCCCAGCATTTT. Translated, it gives CASSDHRDHQPQHF.

The V gene is TRBV6-5, the J gene TRBJ2-7; D unresolved. With 1 base removed from V and 1 base from J, the gap between germline ends came to 8 bases. Germline-derived CDR1 and CDR2 are MNHEY and SVGAGI. The CDR3 is 14 residues long. The CDR3 is CASSYLMSSYEQYF. CDR3 bases: TGTGCCAGCAGTTACTTAATGTCTTCCTACGAGCAGTACTTC.

This clone appeared a few times. CDR3 in DNA: TGTGCCAGCAGAGAGGGGGTATGGACATCAAATTCACCCCTCCACTTT. This translates into CASREGVWTSNSPLHF. J is TRBJ1-6 and V is TRBV28, with a possible D match to TRBD1 (6 bases). In germline, CDR1 is MDHEN, CDR2 SYDVKM. V lost 6 bases, J lost 7 bases, and 19 bases lay in between. This CDR3 has 16 residues. Combining the CDR3 with reference TRBV28 and TRBJ1-6 gives the whole variable domain DVKVTQSSRYLVKRTGEKVFLECVQDMDHENMFWYRQDPGLGLRLIYFSYDVKMKEKGDIPEGYSVSREKKERFSLILESASTNQTSMYLCASREGVWTSNSPLHFGNGTRLTVT.

A few counts support this clone. The V and J genes are TRBV7-9 and TRBJ1-6, with unresolved D. Between the trimmed V and J ends, which lost 5 bases and 8 bases, there was a span of 7 bases. This CDR3 has 12 residues. Germline CDR1 reads SEHNR; CDR2 reads FQNEAQ (reference sequence). In DNA form, the CDR3 reads TGTGCCAGCAGCGTGACTCATTCACCCCTCCACTTT. Translation gives CASSVTHSPLHF.

The chain couples TRBV2 to TRBJ1-2; the D is unclear. Per germline, CDR1 SNHLY and CDR2 FYNNEI. Trimming took off 2 bases at V and 3 bases at J, with 10 bases between the two ends. CDR3 length: 14 amino acids. CDR3 amino acids: CASSETSEDYGYTF. The CDR3 region has the DNA TGTGCCAGCAGTGAAACAAGCGAAGACTATGGCTACACCTTC.

This chain connects TRBV5-1 to TRBJ1-2, with D possibly being TRBD1 (5 bases). V dropped 8 bases and J dropped 2 bases, with 13 bases sitting between them. The CDR3 consists of 13 residues. The germline CDR1 and CDR2 sequences are SGHRS and YFSETQ. The CDR3 is CASRVGGNYGYTF. The CDR3, as DNA: TGCGCCAGTCGGGTTGGGGGGAACTATGGCTACACCTTC.

This clone was counted a few times. The chain couples TRBV5-1 to TRBJ2-6; unclear D gene. This CDR3 is built from 14 residues. Germline CDR1 SGHRS, CDR2 YFSETQ. V was clipped by 6 bases and J by 2 bases, with 9 bases between them. The CDR3 nucleotides are TGCGCCAGCATGGCGGTCGCTGGGGCCAACGTCCTGACTTTC. This encodes CASMAVAGANVLTF. Variable domain in full (rest from reference TRBV5-1 and TRBJ2-6): KAGVTQTPRYLIKTRGQQVTLSCSPISGHRSVSWYQQTPGQGLQFLFEYFSETQRNKGNFPGRFSGRQFSNSRSEMNVSTLELGDSALYLCASMAVAGANVLTFGAGSRLTVL.

This clone was seen only a few times. CDR3 loop: CASGGNTEAFF. CDR3 sequence (DNA): TGTGCCAGCGGGGGGAACACTGAAGCTTTCTTT. The V call is TRBV21-1, the J call TRBJ1-1. TRBV21-1 corresponds to a pseudogene. There are 11 residues in the CDR3.

The CDR3 sequence is CASSQGGLASWTDTQYF. The CDR3 coding sequence is TGCGCCAGCAGCCAAGGGGGGCTAGCGTCTTGGACAGATACGCAGTATTTT. This rearrangement joins TRBV4-3 to TRBJ2-3, with D tentatively TRBD1 or TRBD2 (6 bases each). Germline values: CDR1 LGHNA, CDR2 YSLEER. V gave up 1 base and J gave up 3 bases, with 17 bases separating them. The CDR3 extends over 17 amino acids.

This clone was counted once. The chain recombines TRBV6-5 with TRBJ2-3, with a weak D call TRBD2 (5 bases). Germline CDR1 is MNHEY and CDR2 is SVGAGI. This CDR3 is built from 13 residues. Trimming removed 9 bases at V and 0 bases at J, with 10 bases between. In DNA, the CDR3 is TGTGCCAGTCGACTACCTAGCACAGATACGCAGTATTTT. Protein sequence: CASRLPSTDTQYF.

This clone occurred a few times. A single base separates this from a much larger clone, so it may be a read error. The chain has TRBV11-3 and TRBJ2-1, with 7 bases lining up with TRBD1. With V trimmed by 7 bases and J by 8 bases, 17 bases remained unmatched. Germline lookup yields CDR1 SGHNT and CDR2 YENEEA. CDR3 length: 16 amino acids. This chain's CDR3 is CASIFRGRGTEDEQFF. For the CDR3, the DNA is TGTGCCAGCATCTTTAGGGGCAGGGGGACGGAGGATGAGCAGTTCTTC.

The J gene is TRBJ1-2, the V gene TRBV9; TRBD1 agrees at 7 bases. The trim removed 3 bases at V and 4 bases at J, leaving 9 bases unmatched. This CDR3 is 15 amino acids long. The germline CDR1 and CDR2 sequences are SGDLS and YYNGEE. CDR3 sequence: CASSGTRDSFYGYTF. The CDR3 DNA reads as TGTGCCAGCAGCGGGACACGGGACAGCTTCTATGGCTACACCTTC.

The genes are TRBV4-3 and TRBJ1-1; TRBD1 might be the D (5 bases). The V and J ends lost 2 bases and 0 bases respectively, with 10 bases between them. The CDR3 sequence is 15 residues long. The V gene's germline CDR1 is LGHNA and CDR2 YSLEER. Here the CDR3 reads CASSQLPQVNTEAFF. DNA for the CDR3: TGCGCCAGCAGCCAACTACCACAGGTGAACACTGAAGCTTTCTTT.

The gene calls are TRBV7-9 and TRBJ2-7; no firm D call. Trimming shortened V by 3 bases and J by 6 bases, and 15 bases separated the two germline ends. Looked up from germline, CDR1 is SEHNR and CDR2 is FQNEAQ (reference sequence). This CDR3 comprises 14 residues. The CDR3 spells CASSLEQAWVEQYF. CDR3 nucleotide sequence: TGTGCCAGCAGCTTGGAGCAAGCTTGGGTCGAGCAGTACTTC. The full variable domain, in which reference TRBV7-9 and TRBJ2-7 provide the parts outside the CDR3, is DTGVSQNPRHKITKRGQNVTFRCDPISEHNRLYWYRQTLGQGPEFLTYFQNEAQLEKSRLLSDRFSAERPKGSFSTLEIQRTEQGDSAMYLCASSLEQAWVEQYFGPGTRLTVT.

This clone was seen more than once but under ten times. The rearrangement uses TRBV28 and TRBJ2-3, with D possibly TRBD2 on 5 matching bases. CDR1 is MDHEN and CDR2 is SYDVKM in the germline V gene. The V gene lost 4 bases and the J gene lost 4 bases, with 15 bases spanning the gap. CDR3 length equals 15 residues. CDR3 DNA sequence: TGTGCCAGCAGTTCGGGCGGGTCCAAAGCAGATACGCAGTATTTT. Translated, it gives CASSSGGSKADTQYF.

The V call is TRBV29-1, the J call TRBJ2-7, with 9 nucleotides matching TRBD1. Germline loops: CDR1 SQVTM, CDR2 ANQGSEA. The CDR3 covers 12 residues. V trimming: 7 bases; J trimming: 9 bases; junction bases outside the gene matches: 10. The CDR3 loop is CSGRTGEGSQYF. The CDR3 bases are TGCAGCGGGAGGACAGGGGAGGGGTCGCAGTACTTC.

The chain employs TRBV18 and TRBJ2-5; 11 bases match TRBD2. The germline V gene has CDR1 KGHSH and CDR2 LQKENI. The CDR3 totals 16 residues. Trimming took 3 bases from V and 6 from J; bases not matched to a gene: 9. In DNA form, the CDR3 reads TGTGCCAGCTCACCCGAACTAGCGGGGGTTTGGCAGACCCAGTACTTC. Its translation: CASSPELAGVWQTQYF.

A note on this clone: The junction shows a germline mismatch at one end, possibly a read error. The rearrangement links TRBV5-1 to TRBJ2-7, with unresolved D. Germline V gene data show CDR1 as SGHRS and CDR2 as YFSETQ. CDR3 length: 13 residues. The chain's CDR3 is CASSLDNSCEQYF. In DNA form, the CDR3 reads TGCGCCAGCAGCTTAGACAACTCCTGCGAGCAGTACTTC.

The chain links TRBV11-3 to TRBJ2-7, with TRBD1 identical over 11 bases. Germline assignment: CDR1 SGHNT and CDR2 YENEEA. With V trimmed by 2 bases and J by 0 bases, 3 bases remained unmatched. The CDR3 length is 16 residues. The CDR3 loop is CASSLRTGGYSYEQYF. CDR3 DNA: TGTGCCAGCAGCTTACGGACAGGGGGCTACTCCTACGAGCAGTACTTC.